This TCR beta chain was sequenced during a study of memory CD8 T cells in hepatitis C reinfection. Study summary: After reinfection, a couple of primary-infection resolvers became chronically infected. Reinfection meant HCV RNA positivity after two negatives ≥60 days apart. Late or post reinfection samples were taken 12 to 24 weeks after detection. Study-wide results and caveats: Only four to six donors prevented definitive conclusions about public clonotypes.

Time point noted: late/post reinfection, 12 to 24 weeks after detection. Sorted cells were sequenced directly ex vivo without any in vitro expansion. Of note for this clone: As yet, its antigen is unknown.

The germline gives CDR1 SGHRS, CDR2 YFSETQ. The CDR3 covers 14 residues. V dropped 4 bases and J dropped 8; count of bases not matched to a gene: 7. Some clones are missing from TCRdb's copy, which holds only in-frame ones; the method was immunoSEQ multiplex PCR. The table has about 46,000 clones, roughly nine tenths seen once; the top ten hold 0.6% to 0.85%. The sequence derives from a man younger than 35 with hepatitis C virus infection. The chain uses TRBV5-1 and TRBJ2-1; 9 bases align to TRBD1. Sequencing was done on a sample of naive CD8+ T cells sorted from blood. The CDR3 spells CASSTGTGRHEQFF. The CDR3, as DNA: TGCGCCAGCAGCACCGGGACAGGGCGGCATGAGCAGTTCTTC.